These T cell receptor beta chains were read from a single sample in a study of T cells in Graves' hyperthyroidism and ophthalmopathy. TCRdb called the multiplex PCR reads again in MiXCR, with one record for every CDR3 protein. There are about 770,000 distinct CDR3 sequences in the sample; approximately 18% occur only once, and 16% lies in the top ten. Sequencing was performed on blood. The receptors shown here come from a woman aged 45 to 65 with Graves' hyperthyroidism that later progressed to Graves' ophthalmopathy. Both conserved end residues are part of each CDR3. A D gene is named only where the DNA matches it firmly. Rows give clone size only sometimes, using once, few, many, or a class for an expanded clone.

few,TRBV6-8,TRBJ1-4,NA,TGTGCCAGCAGTTACGGGTTGGTTGATGAAAAACTGTTTTTT,CASSYGLVDEKLFF
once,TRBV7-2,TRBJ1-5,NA,TGTGCCAGCAGCAGAAGTCCCCCTCAGCCCCAGCATTTT,CASSRSPPQPQHF
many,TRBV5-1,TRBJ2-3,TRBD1,TGCGCCAGCAGCTGGTCCGGGACAGGGGGCTCACTTAGCGCAGATACGCAGTATTTT,CASSWSGTGGSLSADTQYF
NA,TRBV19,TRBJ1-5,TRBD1,TGTGCCAGTAGTACACGGACAGGGACTCAGCCCCAGCATTTT,CASSTRTGTQPQHF
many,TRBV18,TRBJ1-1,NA,TGTGCCAGCTCACCACCCGACAGGATGAACACTGAAGCTTTCTTT,CASSPPDRMNTEAFF
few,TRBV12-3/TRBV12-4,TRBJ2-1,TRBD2,TGTGCCAGCAGTTTAGGGCTTTCTAGCGGGGGGCTAAAAGAATGGTTCTTC,CASSLGLSSGGLKEWFF
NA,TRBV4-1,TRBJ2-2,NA,TGCGCCAGCAGCCAAGAGTCGACAGGTCTGACCACCGGGGAGCTGTTTTTT,CASSQESTGLTTGELFF
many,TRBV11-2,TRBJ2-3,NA,TGTGCCAGCAGCTTGGGGGGGCTTACAGATACGCAGTATTTT,CASSLGGLTDTQYF
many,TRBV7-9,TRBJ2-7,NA,TGTGCCAGCAGCTTCGGCTCTCGCGAGCAGTACTTC,CASSFGSREQYF
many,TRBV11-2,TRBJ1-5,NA,TGTGCCAGCAGCCGTGAGGACGGCAATCAGCCCCAGCATTTT,CASSREDGNQPQHF
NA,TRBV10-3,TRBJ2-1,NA,TGTGCCATCAGTGTCACTACCTACAATGAGCAGTTCTTC,CAISVTTYNEQFF
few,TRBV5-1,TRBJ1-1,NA,TGCGCCAGCAGCTTGGATAGGTGGGGGGGGACTGAAGCTTTCTTT,CASSLDRWGGTEAFF
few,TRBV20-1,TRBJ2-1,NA,TGCAGTGCTAGAGATTTTGAGCTCAGCTCCTACAATGAGCAGTTCTTC,CSARDFELSSYNEQFF
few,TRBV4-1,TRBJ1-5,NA,TGCGCCAGCAGCCCCCAATACCCCCATAGCAATCAGCCCCAGCATTTT,CASSPQYPHSNQPQHF
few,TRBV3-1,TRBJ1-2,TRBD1,TGTGCCATCAGCCCACGGGACAGTTTTGGCTACACCTTC,CAISPRDSFGYTF
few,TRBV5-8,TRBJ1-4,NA,TGTGCCAGCAGCCCCCGTGCGTCCGAAAAACTGTTTTTT,CASSPRASEKLFF
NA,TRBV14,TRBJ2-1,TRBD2,TGTGCCAGCAGCCAACTAGCGGGGGGGCAGTATGAGCAGTCCTTC,CASSQLAGGQYEQSF
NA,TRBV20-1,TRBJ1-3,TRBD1,TGCAGTGCTAGAGACTCGGACAGGGTTCTCTCTGGAAACACCATATATTTT,CSARDSDRVLSGNTIYF
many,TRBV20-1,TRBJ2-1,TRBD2,TGCAGTGCTAGAGGAGCGGGATTAGAGCAGTTCTTC,CSARGAGLEQFF
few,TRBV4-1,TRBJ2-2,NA,TGCGCCAGCAGCCCCATGTCCGGACTTAGGCCCGGGGAGCTGTTTTTT,CASSPMSGLRPGELFF
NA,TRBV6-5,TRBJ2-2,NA,TGTGCCAGCATCTATAAGGACATCGGCCCCGGGGAGCTGTTTTTT,CASIYKDIGPGELFF
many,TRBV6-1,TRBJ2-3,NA,TGTGCCAGCGCTCCTCCGGGAGGCACAGATACGCAGTATTTT,CASAPPGGTDTQYF
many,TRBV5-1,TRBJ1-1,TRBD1,TGTGCCAGCAGCTCAGGACAGGGCGACACTGAAGCTTTCTTT,CASSSGQGDTEAFF
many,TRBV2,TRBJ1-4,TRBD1,TGTGCCAGCAGTGCGGGACAGTATAATGAAAAACTGTTTTTT,CASSAGQYNEKLFF
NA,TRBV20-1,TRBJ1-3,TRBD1,TGCAGTGCTAGAAGTGCGATTCGGGACAGGGCCTCATCCGCTGGAAACACCATATATTTT,CSARSAIRDRASSAGNTIYF
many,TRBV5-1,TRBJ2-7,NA,TGCGCCAGCAGCTTCTGGGGTGCCTACGAGCAGTACTTC,CASSFWGAYEQYF
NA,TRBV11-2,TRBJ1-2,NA,TGTGCCAGCAGCTTCGGAGGGGCCTATTATGGCTACACCTTC,CASSFGGAYYGYTF
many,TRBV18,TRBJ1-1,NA,TGTGCCAGCTCACCATTGCTCAACCGGGCCACTGAAGCTTTCTTT,CASSPLLNRATEAFF
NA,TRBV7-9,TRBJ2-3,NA,TGTGCCAGCAGCTTAGTATTGGCAGGACGCACAGATACGCAGTATTTT,CASSLVLAGRTDTQYF
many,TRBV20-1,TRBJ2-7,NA,TGCAGTGCTAGCCAGACTAGACTACTCCTCGACCAGTACTTC,CSASQTRLLLDQYF
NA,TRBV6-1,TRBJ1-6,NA,TGTGCCAGCAGTTACGGGCAGAAGCATAGCTCCTATAATTCACCCCTCCACTTT,CASSYGQKHSSYNSPLHF
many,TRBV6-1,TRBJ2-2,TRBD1,TGTGCCAGCAGTGCCGGGACAGGGGGGACCGGGGAGCTGTTTTTT,CASSAGTGGTGELFF
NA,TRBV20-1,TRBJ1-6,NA,TGCAGTGCTAGAGGTGACCCCAGAGACCTGAGCTCCTATAATTCACCCCTCCACTTT,CSARGDPRDLSSYNSPLHF
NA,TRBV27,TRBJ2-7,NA,TGTGCCAGCAGTTTAGAGGGGGGGCCGCCCCACAATGAGCAGTACTTC,CASSLEGGPPHNEQYF
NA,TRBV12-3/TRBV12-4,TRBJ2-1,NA,TGTGCCAGCAGTTTTAGGGCAGGGAATGAGCAGTTCTTC,CASSFRAGNEQFF
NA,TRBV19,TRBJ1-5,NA,TGTGCCAGTAGTATATCCTTGTTCGGGGATCAGCCCCAGCATTTT,CASSISLFGDQPQHF
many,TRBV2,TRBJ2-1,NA,TGTGCCACCGTGCTCGGGCAGGGGTACTACAATGAGCAGTTCTTC,CATVLGQGYYNEQFF
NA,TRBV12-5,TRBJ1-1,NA,TGTGCTAGTGATGGGCCCATGAACACTGAAGCTTTCTTT,CASDGPMNTEAFF
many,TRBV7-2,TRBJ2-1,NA,TGTGCCAGCAGCTTGGTGACATCCTACAATGAGCAGTTCTTC,CASSLVTSYNEQFF
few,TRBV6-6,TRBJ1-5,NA,TGTGCCAGCAGTTACGGCACGGGAAACAATCAGCCCCAGCATTTT,CASSYGTGNNQPQHF